The 27 T cell receptor beta chains listed next were all sequenced from one sample in a study of OX40 agonist ivuxolimab in advanced cancers. The protocol was immunoSEQ multiplex PCR, while the TCRdb copy is restricted to in-frame clones and leaves out a portion. This table holds some 11,000 clones, around 74% found once. This material consisted of CD4+ or CD8+ T cells sorted from blood, taken in a trial of the OX40 agonist ivuxolimab. These receptors originate from an adult with an advanced solid tumor such as melanoma, head and neck, liver or kidney cancer.

This chain connects TRBV5-1 to TRBJ1-2, with D unclear. The CDR3 has 13 amino acids. V was pared by 3 bases and J by 4 bases, with 10 bases between. In germline, CDR1 is SGHRS, CDR2 YFSETQ. DNA for the CDR3: TGCGCCAGCAGCTCTGACATAGGCTATGGCTACACCTTC. Translation: CASSSDIGYGYTF.

This clone is large in the sample. The J gene is TRBJ2-5, the V gene TRBV5-8; 7 nucleotides line up with TRBD1. Germline V gives CDR1 SGHTS, CDR2 YDEGEE. The CDR3 spans 17 residues. V lost 4 bases and J lost 2; bases outside the gene matches: 14. Here the CDR3 DNA reads TGTGCCAGCAGCGGAAGAGCAGACACAGGGGCACAAGAGACCCAGTACTTC. Protein: CASSGRADTGAQETQYF.

This clone showed up just once. The chain recombines TRBV7-9 with TRBJ2-1; D is unclear. Germline V gives CDR1 SEHNR, CDR2 FQNEAQ (reference sequence). Trimming pared 4 bases from V and 9 bases from J, leaving 7 bases between. The CDR3 totals 11 residues. The CDR3 DNA reads as TGTGCCAGCAGCTCCCCGCCTGAGCAGTTCTTC. Its protein product is CASSSPPEQFF.

The rearrangement links TRBV9 to TRBJ2-7, with 7 bases identical to TRBD2. This CDR3 is built from 15 residues. Germline lookup yields CDR1 SGDLS and CDR2 YYNGEE. V lost 0 bases to trimming and J lost 7 bases; unmatched junction nucleotides: 10. The CDR3 DNA sequence: TGTGCCAGCAGCGTAGCCGGGACTACCCTGGGTGAGCAGTACTTC. This encodes CASSVAGTTLGEQYF. The whole variable domain, remainder taken from reference TRBV9 and TRBJ2-7, is DSGVTQTPKHLITATGQRVTLRCSPRSGDLSVYWYQQSLDQGLQFLIQYYNGEERAKGNILERFSAQQFPDLHSELNLSSLELGDSALYFCASSVAGTTLGEQYFGPGTRLTVT.

This chain connects TRBV15 to TRBJ2-1; D is unresolved. V shed 4 bases and J shed 9 bases, with 4 bases lying between them. The germline V gene has CDR1 LNHNV and CDR2 YYDKDF (reference sequence). The CDR3 has 10 amino acids. Written as DNA, the CDR3 is TGTGCCACCAGCAATGGTGAGCAGTTCTTC. This translates into CATSNGEQFF. Filled out from reference TRBV15 and TRBJ2-1, the complete variable domain reads DAMVIQNPRYQVTQFGKPVTLSCSQTLNHNVMYWYQQKSSQAPKLLFHYYDKDFNNEADTPDNFQSRRPNTSFCFLDIRSPGLGDTAMYLCATSNGEQFFGPGTRLTVL.

J is TRBJ1-4 and V is TRBV27, with TRBD1 as a possible D gene (5 bases). With 5 bases removed from V and 7 bases from J, the gap between germline ends came to 11 bases. Germline V gene data show CDR1 as MNHEY and CDR2 as SMNVEV (reference sequence). The length of the CDR3 is 13 residues. CDR3 protein: CASSPPGGEKLFF. CDR3 DNA: TGTGCCAGCAGTCCCCCGGGGGGTGAAAAACTGTTTTTT. The variable domain in full, completed from reference TRBV27 and TRBJ1-4, reads EAQVTQNPRYLITVTGKKLTVTCSQNMNHEYMSWYRQDPGLGLRQIYYSMNVEVTDKGDVPEGYKVSRKEKRNFPLILESPSPNQTSLYFCASSPPGGEKLFFGSGTQLSVL.

CDR3 protein: CASSVVDFGEQYF. In DNA, the CDR3 is TGTGCCAGCAGCGTAGTAGACTTTGGCGAGCAGTACTTC. The rearrangement joins TRBV9 to TRBJ2-7; D not certain. The CDR3 has 13 residues. V was shortened by 0 bases and J by 6 bases, with 10 bases between the two germline ends. The germline V gene has CDR1 SGDLS and CDR2 YYNGEE.

The CDR3 DNA is TGTGCCAGCAGCTTAGCAGGGGCCAGGGACGGACCCCTCAACACCGGGGAGCTGTTTTTT. Amino acid sequence: CASSLAGARDGPLNTGELFF. The V gene is TRBV7-2, the J gene TRBJ2-2, with D possibly being TRBD1 or TRBD2 (5 bases each). This CDR3 has 20 amino acids. Trimming stripped 0 bases from V and 2 bases from J, with 22 bases between. Germline-derived CDR1 and CDR2 are SGHTA and FQGNSA.

This chain uses TRBV2 with TRBJ2-2, with D unresolved. The V and J ends lost 1 base and 1 base respectively, with 7 bases between them. Germline V gives CDR1 SNHLY, CDR2 FYNNEI. The CDR3 sequence is 15 residues long. Here the CDR3 reads CASSEGLLNTGELFF. As DNA, the CDR3 is TGTGCCAGCAGTGAAGGGCTCCTGAACACCGGGGAGCTGTTTTTT.

The V call is TRBV11-1, the J call TRBJ1-1; D is unclear. CDR1 and CDR2 from the germline V gene are SGHAT and FQDESV (reference sequence). V gave up 6 bases and J gave up 1 base, with 12 bases separating them. The CDR3 has 14 residues. The chain's CDR3 is CASRPASSNTEAFF. For the CDR3, the DNA is TGTGCCAGCAGACCCGCTTCCTCGAACACTGAAGCTTTCTTT.

CDR3 amino acids: CASSQDRWGRDRVYGYTF. CDR3 coding DNA: TGCGCCAGCAGCCAAGATCGATGGGGACGGGACAGGGTTTATGGCTACACCTTC. The rearrangement joins TRBV4-3 to TRBJ1-2; 9 nucleotides match TRBD1. The CDR3 covers 18 residues. CDR1 and CDR2 (germline): LGHNA, YSLEER. J lost 5 bases, V lost 0 bases, and 13 bases had no gene match.

This clone was picked up a small number of times. V is TRBV6-1 and J is TRBJ2-5; the match to TRBD2 covers 12 bases. The CDR3 length is 16 residues. Germline V lookup: CDR1 MNHNS, CDR2 SASEGT. Trimming took 2 bases from V and 3 from J; bases not matched to a gene: 4. Written as DNA, the CDR3 is TGTGCCAGCAGTGAACTAGCGGGAGGGGGGGAAGAGACCCAGTACTTC. Its translation is CASSELAGGGEETQYF.

By frequency in the sample, this clone is medium-sized. The CDR3 loop reads CATHPGSSPEAFF. The CDR3 DNA follows: TGTGCCACCCACCCTGGGTCCAGCCCTGAAGCTTTCTTT. The V gene is TRBV2, the J gene TRBJ1-1, with D uncertain. Trimming pared 10 bases from V and 6 bases from J, leaving 18 bases between. Germline CDR1 and CDR2: SNHLY and FYNNEI. This CDR3 contains 13 residues.

The chain joins TRBV11-2 to TRBJ2-1; D is unresolved. The CDR3 is 13 amino acids. Germline values: CDR1 SGHAT, CDR2 FQNNGV. Deletions cut 0 bases from V and 10 bases from J, with 10 bases between. The CDR3 reads CASSLDLASEQFF. The CDR3 DNA reads as TGTGCCAGCAGCTTAGATCTCGCTTCAGAGCAGTTCTTC.

This chain joins TRBV27 and TRBJ1-4; 8 positions match TRBD1. This CDR3 is 13 amino acids long. Germline CDR1 is MNHEY and CDR2 is SMNVEV (reference sequence). With V trimmed by 8 bases and J by 8 bases, 7 bases remained unmatched. CDR3 region: CASLTGTGEKLFF. The DNA for the CDR3 is TGTGCCAGCCTTACCGGGACAGGAGAAAAACTGTTTTTT.

This clone has just one count. V gene TRBV13 combines with J gene TRBJ2-7; TRBD2 is a possible D gene (5 bases). Looked up from germline, CDR1 is PRHDT and CDR2 is FYEKMQ (reference sequence). V lost 2 bases, J lost 4 bases, and 21 bases lay in between. The CDR3 has 17 amino acids. The CDR3 bases are TGTGCCAGCAGCTTAATGGAGGAAAGCCGTACGGGGTACGAGCAGTACTTC. This translates into CASSLMEESRTGYEQYF.

V usage is TRBV4-3 and J usage is TRBJ1-1; possible D gene TRBD1, 5 bases. Germline V gene data show CDR1 as LGHNA and CDR2 as YSLEER. The CDR3 extends over 15 amino acids. V was pared by 1 base and J by 3 bases, with 12 bases between. As DNA, the CDR3 is TGCGCCAGCAGCCAAGTGAGTGAGGGGTACACTGAAGCTTTCTTT. Its translation: CASSQVSEGYTEAFF.

In DNA form, the CDR3 reads TGTGCCAGCAGCCACAGACAGGGGTCCCACGAGCAGTACTTC. Protein: CASSHRQGSHEQYF. The chain couples TRBV13 to TRBJ2-7; 8 bases are a match to TRBD1. CDR1 PRHDT and CDR2 FYEKMQ come from the germline V gene (reference sequence). V gave up 5 bases and J gave up 5 bases; unmatched junction bases: 8. This CDR3 is 14 amino acids long.

This rearrangement joins TRBV11-2 to TRBJ2-7; the D gene could be TRBD1 or TRBD2 (5 bases each). V was pared by 3 bases and J by 3 bases, with 18 bases between. The CDR3 totals 16 residues. CDR1 SGHAT and CDR2 FQNNGV come from the germline V gene. CDR3 nucleotide sequence: TGTGCCAGCAGCTTGGTGTTTCCCGGGACGGACTACGAGCAGTACTTC. It translates to CASSLVFPGTDYEQYF.

The V call is TRBV7-8, the J call TRBJ1-5, with D perhaps TRBD1 (5 bases). The CDR3 runs to 16 residues. Trimming took off 1 base at V and 7 bases at J, with 17 bases between the two ends. Germline CDR1 and CDR2: SGHVS and FQNEAQ. The CDR3 loop reads CASSLGGDRRVQPQHF. Here the CDR3 DNA reads TGTGCCAGCAGCTTAGGGGGGGACCGACGGGTCCAGCCCCAGCATTTT.

This chain joins TRBV7-9 and TRBJ1-1, with no clear D. CDR3 length equals 13 residues. Germline CDR1 reads SEHNR; CDR2 reads FQNEAQ (reference sequence). The V and J ends lost 2 bases and 6 bases respectively, with 10 bases between them. The CDR3 loop is CASSLSEGPEAFF. The CDR3 DNA follows: TGTGCCAGCAGCTTATCCGAAGGCCCTGAAGCTTTCTTT. The variable domain in full, with the rest retrieved from reference TRBV7-9 and TRBJ1-1, is DTGVSQNPRHKITKRGQNVTFRCDPISEHNRLYWYRQTLGQGPEFLTYFQNEAQLEKSRLLSDRFSAERPKGSFSTLEIQRTEQGDSAMYLCASSLSEGPEAFFGQGTRLTVV.

This clone counts as medium-sized. The chain carries TRBV2 and TRBJ2-7; TRBD2 agrees at 9 bases. The CDR3 runs to 16 residues. The V and J ends lost 5 bases and 4 bases, in that order; junction bases with no gene match: 12. Germline CDR1 is SNHLY and CDR2 is FYNNEI. The CDR3 bases are TGTGCCAGCAGTACCAATCCGGGACTAGCAACATACGAGCAGTACTTC. It specifies CASSTNPGLATYEQYF.

The chain uses TRBV11-1 and TRBJ2-3; D call uncertain. Germline V gene lookup returns CDR1 SGHAT and CDR2 FQDESV (reference sequence). Between the trimmed V and J ends, which lost 1 base and 8 bases, there was a span of 7 bases. The CDR3 is made up of 12 amino acids. CDR3 in DNA: TGTGCCAGCAGCTTAGGGGTCGGTACGCAGTATTTT. Amino acid sequence: CASSLGVGTQYF. Using reference TRBV11-1 and TRBJ2-3 for the parts outside the CDR3, the full variable domain is EAEVAQSPRYKITEKSQAVAFWCDPISGHATLYWYRQILGQGPELLVQFQDESVVDDSQLPKDRFSAERLKGVDSTLKIQPAELGDSAMYLCASSLGVGTQYFGPGTRLTVL.

The table lists this clone with a few counts. V and J are TRBV18 and TRBJ2-1; TRBD2 matches 11 bases. The V gene end was trimmed by 4 bases and the J gene end by 0 bases; junction bases not matched to a gene: 2. In germline, CDR1 is KGHSH, CDR2 LQKENI. The CDR3 is 16 residues long. The DNA for the CDR3 is TGTGCCAGCTCACTGGGGACTAGCGGCTCCTACAATGAGCAGTTCTTC. Translation gives CASSLGTSGSYNEQFF.

The V and J genes are TRBV7-2 and TRBJ2-7; 11 nucleotides align to TRBD2. V shed 1 base and J 4 bases; nucleotides not matched to a gene: 6. The CDR3 length is 16 residues. In germline, CDR1 is SGHTA, CDR2 FQGNSA. For the CDR3, the DNA is TGTGCCAGCAGCTTAGAATGGCTAGCGGGAGGATACGAGCAGTACTTC. Translation gives CASSLEWLAGGYEQYF.

The rearrangement links TRBV27 to TRBJ2-2, with 11 bases matching TRBD2. The CDR3 is 16 amino acids. After removal of 5 bases from V and 1 base from J, the junction contained 3 bases not matched to a gene. Looked up from germline, CDR1 is MNHEY and CDR2 is SMNVEV (reference sequence). The CDR3 loop reads CASSPGTSGNTGELFF. For the CDR3, the DNA is TGTGCCAGCAGTCCCGGGACTAGCGGGAACACCGGGGAGCTGTTTTTT.

This clone was seen a handful of times. The genes are TRBV13 and TRBJ1-2, with D tentatively TRBD1 (5 bases). V was trimmed by 0 bases and J by 5 bases, leaving 13 bases between them. CDR1 and CDR2 from the germline V gene are PRHDT and FYEKMQ (reference sequence). The CDR3 length is 15 residues. CDR3 amino acids: CASSLGFRVDYGYTF. The CDR3 bases are TGTGCCAGCAGCTTAGGGTTCAGGGTGGATTATGGCTACACCTTC. Filled out from reference TRBV13 and TRBJ1-2, the complete variable domain reads AAGVIQSPRHLIKEKRETATLKCYPIPRHDTVYWYQQGPGQDPQFLISFYEKMQSDKGSIPDRFSAQQFSDYHSELNMSSLELGDSALYFCASSLGFRVDYGYTFGSGTRLTVV.